This entry features one T cell receptor (beta chain) sequence. The antigen is undetermined. This sample was taken from a study of early T cells in non-severe SARS-CoV-2 infection. Overall study: Sequencing input comprised bulk RNA from unsorted whole blood; chain pairing was not available. Study outcomes and limitations: VDJdb matching favored anti-spike CD8 responses, missing private and CD4 specificities.

Unique molecular identifiers tagged individual cDNA molecules. A single record per CDR3 protein comes from TCRdb applying MiXCR to the 5' RACE reads. The table has about 70,000 distinct CDR3 sequences, roughly 15% seen once. CDR3 length: 13 amino acids. Germline CDR1 reads SNHLY; CDR2 reads FYNNEI. Trimming shortened V by 8 bases and J by 0 bases, and 8 bases separated the two germline ends. The sample consisted of whole blood, taken at baseline. The chain couples TRBV2 to TRBJ2-4; D may be TRBD2 (6 bases). The receptor was derived from an adult who was a healthcare worker with PCR-confirmed SARS-CoV-2 infection or an uninfected control (not recorded which). The CDR3 DNA is TGTGCCAGCGGGGACTTAGCCAAAAACATTCAGTACTTC. This sequence encodes CASGDLAKNIQYF.